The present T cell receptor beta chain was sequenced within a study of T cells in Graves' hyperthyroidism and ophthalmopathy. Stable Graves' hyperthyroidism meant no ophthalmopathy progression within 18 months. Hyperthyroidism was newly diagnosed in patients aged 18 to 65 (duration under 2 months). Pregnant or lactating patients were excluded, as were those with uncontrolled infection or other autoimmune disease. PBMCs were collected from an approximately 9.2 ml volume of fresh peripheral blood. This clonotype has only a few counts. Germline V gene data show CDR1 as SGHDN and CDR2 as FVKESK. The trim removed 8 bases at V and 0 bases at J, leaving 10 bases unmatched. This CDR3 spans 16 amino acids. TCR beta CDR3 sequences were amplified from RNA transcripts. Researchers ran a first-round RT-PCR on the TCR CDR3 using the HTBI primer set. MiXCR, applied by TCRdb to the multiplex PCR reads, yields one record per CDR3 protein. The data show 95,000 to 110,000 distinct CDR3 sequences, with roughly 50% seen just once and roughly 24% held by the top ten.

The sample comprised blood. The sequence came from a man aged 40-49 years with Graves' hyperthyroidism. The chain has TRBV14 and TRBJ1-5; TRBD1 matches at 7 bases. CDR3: CASSPQGSVSNQPQHF. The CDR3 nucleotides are TGTGCCAGCTCACCACAGGGGTCGGTTAGCAATCAGCCCCAGCATTTT.